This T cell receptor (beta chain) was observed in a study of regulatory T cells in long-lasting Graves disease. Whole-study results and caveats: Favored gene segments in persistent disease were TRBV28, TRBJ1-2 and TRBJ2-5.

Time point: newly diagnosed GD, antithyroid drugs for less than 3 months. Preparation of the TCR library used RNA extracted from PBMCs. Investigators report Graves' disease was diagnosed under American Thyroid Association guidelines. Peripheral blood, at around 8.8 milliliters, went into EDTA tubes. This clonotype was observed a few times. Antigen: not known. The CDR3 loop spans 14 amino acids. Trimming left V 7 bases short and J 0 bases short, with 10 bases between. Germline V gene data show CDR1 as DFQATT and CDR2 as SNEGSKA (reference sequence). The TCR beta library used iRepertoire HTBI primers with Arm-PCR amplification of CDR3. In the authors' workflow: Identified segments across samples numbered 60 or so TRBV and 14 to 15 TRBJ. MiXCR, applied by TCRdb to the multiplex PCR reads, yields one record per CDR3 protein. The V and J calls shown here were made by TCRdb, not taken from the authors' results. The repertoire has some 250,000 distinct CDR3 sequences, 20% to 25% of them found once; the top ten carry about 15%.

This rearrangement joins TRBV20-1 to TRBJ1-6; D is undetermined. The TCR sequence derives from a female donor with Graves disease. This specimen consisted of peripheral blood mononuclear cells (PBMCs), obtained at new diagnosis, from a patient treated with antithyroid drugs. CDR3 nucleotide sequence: TGCAGTGTTCGTAGCAGCTCCTATAATTCACCCCTCCACTTT. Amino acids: CSVRSSSYNSPLHF.